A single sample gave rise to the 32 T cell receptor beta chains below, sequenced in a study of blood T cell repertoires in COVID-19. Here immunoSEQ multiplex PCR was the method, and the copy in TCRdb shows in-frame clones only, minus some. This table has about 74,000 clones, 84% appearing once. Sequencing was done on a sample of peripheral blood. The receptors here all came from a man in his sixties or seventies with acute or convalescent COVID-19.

CDR3 in amino acids: CATSDVRDRRLGGPETQYF. The CDR3 DNA reads TGTGCCACCAGTGATGTCCGGGACAGGCGACTAGGAGGTCCAGAGACCCAGTACTTC. The V gene is TRBV24-1, the J gene TRBJ2-5; 8 bases are a match to TRBD1. This CDR3 spans 19 amino acids. Germline V CDR1 and CDR2: KGHDR, SFDVKD. With 3 bases clipped from V and 4 bases from J, the junction kept 18 bases outside the gene matches.

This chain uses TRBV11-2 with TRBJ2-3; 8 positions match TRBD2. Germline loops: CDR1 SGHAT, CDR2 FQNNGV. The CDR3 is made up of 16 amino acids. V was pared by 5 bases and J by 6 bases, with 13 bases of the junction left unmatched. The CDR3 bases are TGTGCCAGCAGCAGCGGGCGGGGGGCCCCCGGGGATACGCAGTATTTT. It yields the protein CASSSGRGAPGDTQYF.

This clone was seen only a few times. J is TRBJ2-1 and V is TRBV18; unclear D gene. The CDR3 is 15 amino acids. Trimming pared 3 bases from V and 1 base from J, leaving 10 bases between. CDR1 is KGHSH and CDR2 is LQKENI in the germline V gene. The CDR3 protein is CASSPDPGSYNEQFF. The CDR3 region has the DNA TGTGCCAGCTCACCCGACCCCGGGTCCTACAATGAGCAGTTCTTC.

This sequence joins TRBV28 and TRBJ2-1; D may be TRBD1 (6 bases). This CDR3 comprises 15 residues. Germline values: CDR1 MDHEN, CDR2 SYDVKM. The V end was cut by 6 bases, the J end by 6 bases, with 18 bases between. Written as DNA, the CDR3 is TGTGCCAGCAGCGGCGTCCGAGGGGGATTCAATGAGCAGTTCTTC. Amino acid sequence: CASSGVRGGFNEQFF.

In DNA, the CDR3 is TGTGCCAGTAGTCCCGGCAGGGGACCTACCTACAATGAGCAGTTCTTC. Its translation is CASSPGRGPTYNEQFF. The chain couples TRBV19 to TRBJ2-1, with a weak D call TRBD1 (6 bases). Germline V gene sequence: CDR1 LNHDA, CDR2 SQIVND (reference sequence). The CDR3 contains 16 residues. Trimming removed 5 bases from V and 2 bases from J, with 16 bases in between. Full variable domain (outside the CDR3, taken from reference TRBV19 and TRBJ2-1): DGGITQSPKYLFRKEGQNVTLSCEQNLNHDAMYWYRQDPGQGLRLIYYSQIVNDFQKGDIAEGYSVSREKKESFPLTVTSAQKNPTAFYLCASSPGRGPTYNEQFFGPGTRLTVL.

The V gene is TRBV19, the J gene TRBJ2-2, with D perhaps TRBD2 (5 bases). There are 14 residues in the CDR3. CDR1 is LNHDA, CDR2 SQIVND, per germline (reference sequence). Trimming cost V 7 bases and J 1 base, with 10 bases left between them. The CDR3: CASNLARNTGELFF. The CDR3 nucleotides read TGTGCCAGTAATTTAGCGAGGAACACCGGGGAGCTGTTTTTT.

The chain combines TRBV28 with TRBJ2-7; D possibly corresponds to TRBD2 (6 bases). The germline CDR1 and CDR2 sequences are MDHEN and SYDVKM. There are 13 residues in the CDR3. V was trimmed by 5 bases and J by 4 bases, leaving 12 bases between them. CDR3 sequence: CASSPGSRYEQYF. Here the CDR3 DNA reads TGTGCCAGCAGTCCCGGGAGTCGGTACGAGCAGTACTTC.

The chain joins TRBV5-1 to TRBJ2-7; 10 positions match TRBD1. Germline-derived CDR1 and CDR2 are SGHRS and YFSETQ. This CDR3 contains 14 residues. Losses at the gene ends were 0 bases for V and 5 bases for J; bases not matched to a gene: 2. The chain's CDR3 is CASSLGQGAHEQYF. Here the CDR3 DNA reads TGCGCCAGCAGCTTGGGACAGGGGGCCCACGAGCAGTACTTC.

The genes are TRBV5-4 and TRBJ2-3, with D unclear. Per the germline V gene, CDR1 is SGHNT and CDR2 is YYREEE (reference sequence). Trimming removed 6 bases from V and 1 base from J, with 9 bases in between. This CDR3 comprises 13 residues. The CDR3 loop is CASTTVGTDTQYF. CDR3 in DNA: TGTGCCAGCACCACGGTGGGCACAGATACGCAGTATTTT.

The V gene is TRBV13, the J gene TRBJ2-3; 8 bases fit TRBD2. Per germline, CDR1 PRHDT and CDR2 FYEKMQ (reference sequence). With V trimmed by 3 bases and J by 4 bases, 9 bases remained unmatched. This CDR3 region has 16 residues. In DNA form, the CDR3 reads TGTGCCAGCAGCTTCCCCCAACGGGAGGGGGCAGATACGCAGTATTTT. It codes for CASSFPQREGADTQYF.

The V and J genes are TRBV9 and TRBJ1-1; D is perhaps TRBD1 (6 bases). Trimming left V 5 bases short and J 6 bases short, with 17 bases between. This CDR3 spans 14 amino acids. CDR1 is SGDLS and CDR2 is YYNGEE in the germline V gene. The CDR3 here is CASRSNGGPSEAFF. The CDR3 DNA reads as TGTGCCAGCAGATCCAATGGGGGCCCCTCTGAAGCTTTCTTT.

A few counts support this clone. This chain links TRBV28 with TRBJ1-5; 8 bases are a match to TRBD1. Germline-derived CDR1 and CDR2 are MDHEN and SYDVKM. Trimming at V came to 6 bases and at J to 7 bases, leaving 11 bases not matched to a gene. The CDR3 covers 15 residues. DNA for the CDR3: TGTGCCAGCAGCGTCGGACAGGGCTATGGGCAGCCCCAGCATTTT. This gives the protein CASSVGQGYGQPQHF. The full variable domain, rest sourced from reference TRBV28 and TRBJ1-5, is DVKVTQSSRYLVKRTGEKVFLECVQDMDHENMFWYRQDPGLGLRLIYFSYDVKMKEKGDIPEGYSVSREKKERFSLILESASTNQTSMYLCASSVGQGYGQPQHFGDGTRLSIL.

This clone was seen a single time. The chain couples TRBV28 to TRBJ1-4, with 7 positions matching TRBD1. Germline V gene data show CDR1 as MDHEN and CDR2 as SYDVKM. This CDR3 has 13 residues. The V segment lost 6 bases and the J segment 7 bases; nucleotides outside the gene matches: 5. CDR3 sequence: CASSLTGSEKLFF. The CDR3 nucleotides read TGTGCCAGCAGCCTGACAGGGAGTGAAAAACTGTTTTTT.

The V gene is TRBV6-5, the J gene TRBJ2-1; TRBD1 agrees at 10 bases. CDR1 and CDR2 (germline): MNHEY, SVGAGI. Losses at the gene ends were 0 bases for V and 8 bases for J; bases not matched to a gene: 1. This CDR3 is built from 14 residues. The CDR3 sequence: CASSYSDRGYEQFF. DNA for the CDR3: TGTGCCAGCAGTTACTCGGACAGGGGGTATGAGCAGTTCTTC.

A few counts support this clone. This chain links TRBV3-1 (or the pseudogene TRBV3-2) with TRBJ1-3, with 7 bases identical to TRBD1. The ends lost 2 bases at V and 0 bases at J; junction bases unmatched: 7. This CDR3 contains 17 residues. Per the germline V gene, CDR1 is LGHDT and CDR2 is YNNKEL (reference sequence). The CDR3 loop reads CASSQLRTGISGNTIYF. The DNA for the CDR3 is TGTGCCAGCAGCCAATTAAGGACAGGTATCTCTGGAAACACCATATATTTT.

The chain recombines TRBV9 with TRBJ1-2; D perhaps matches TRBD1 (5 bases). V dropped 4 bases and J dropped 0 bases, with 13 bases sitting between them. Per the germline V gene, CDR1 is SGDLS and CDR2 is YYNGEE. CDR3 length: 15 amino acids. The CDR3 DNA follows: TGTGCCAGCAGCCCTCAACCGGGGGCTAACTATGGCTACACCTTC. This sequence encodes CASSPQPGANYGYTF.

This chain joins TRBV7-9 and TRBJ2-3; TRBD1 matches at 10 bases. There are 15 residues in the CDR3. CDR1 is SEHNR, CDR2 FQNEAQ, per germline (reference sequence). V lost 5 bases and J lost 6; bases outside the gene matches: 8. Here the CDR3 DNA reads TGTGCCAGCAGCCTCGGGACAGGGGCATTTGATACGCAGTATTTT. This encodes CASSLGTGAFDTQYF. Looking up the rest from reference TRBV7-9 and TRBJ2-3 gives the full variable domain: DTGVSQNPRHKITKRGQNVTFRCDPISEHNRLYWYRQTLGQGPEFLTYFQNEAQLEKSRLLSDRFSAERPKGSFSTLEIQRTEQGDSAMYLCASSLGTGAFDTQYFGPGTRLTVL.

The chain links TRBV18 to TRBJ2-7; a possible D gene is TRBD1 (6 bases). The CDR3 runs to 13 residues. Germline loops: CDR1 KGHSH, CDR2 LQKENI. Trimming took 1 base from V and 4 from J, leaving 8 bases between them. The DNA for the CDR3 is TGTGCCAGCTCACCACGGGGGCCATACGAGCAGTACTTC. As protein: CASSPRGPYEQYF.

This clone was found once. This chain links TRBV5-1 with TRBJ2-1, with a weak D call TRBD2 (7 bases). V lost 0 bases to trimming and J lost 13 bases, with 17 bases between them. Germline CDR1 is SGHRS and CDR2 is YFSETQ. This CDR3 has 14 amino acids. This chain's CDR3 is CASSLELVGGVQFF. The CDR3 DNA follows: TGCGCCAGCAGCTTGGAGTTGGTAGGGGGGGTTCAGTTCTTC.

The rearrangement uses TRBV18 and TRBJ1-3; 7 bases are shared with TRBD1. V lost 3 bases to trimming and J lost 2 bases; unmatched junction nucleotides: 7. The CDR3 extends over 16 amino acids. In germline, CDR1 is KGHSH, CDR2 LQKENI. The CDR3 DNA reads TGTGCCAGCTCACCGAGCGAAGGGGGCACTGGAAACACCATATATTTT. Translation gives CASSPSEGGTGNTIYF.

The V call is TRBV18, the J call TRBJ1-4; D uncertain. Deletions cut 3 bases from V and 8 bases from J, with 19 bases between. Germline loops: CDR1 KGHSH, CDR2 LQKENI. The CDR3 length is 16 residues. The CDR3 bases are TGTGCCAGCTCACCCCTCTTGGACGTAGGAGGAGAAAAACTGTTTTTT. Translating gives CASSPLLDVGGEKLFF.

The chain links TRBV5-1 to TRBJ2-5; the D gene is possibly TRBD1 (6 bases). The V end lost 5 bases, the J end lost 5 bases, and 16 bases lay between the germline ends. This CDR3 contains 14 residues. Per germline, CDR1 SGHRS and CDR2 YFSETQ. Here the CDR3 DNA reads TGCGCCAGCAGGATACAGGGCCCTGGGGAGACCCAGTACTTC. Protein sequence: CASRIQGPGETQYF.

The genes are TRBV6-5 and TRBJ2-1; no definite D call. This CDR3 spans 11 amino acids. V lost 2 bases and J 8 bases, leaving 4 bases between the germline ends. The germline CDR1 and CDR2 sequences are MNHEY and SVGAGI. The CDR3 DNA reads TGTGCCAGCAGTTACGGCTATGAGCAGTTCTTC. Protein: CASSYGYEQFF.

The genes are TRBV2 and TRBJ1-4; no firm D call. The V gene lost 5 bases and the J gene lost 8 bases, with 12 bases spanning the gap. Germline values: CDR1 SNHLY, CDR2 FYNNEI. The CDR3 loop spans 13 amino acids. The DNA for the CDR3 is TGTGCCAGCAGTACCCAGGCGGGGGAAAAACTGTTTTTT. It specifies CASSTQAGEKLFF.

CDR3 in DNA: TGTGCCAGCAGATTAAGCGGGAGAGGGGCCGGGGAGCTGTTTTTT. It specifies CASRLSGRGAGELFF. V and J are TRBV28 and TRBJ2-2; 8 bases line up with TRBD2. Germline values: CDR1 MDHEN, CDR2 SYDVKM. The CDR3 covers 15 residues. Trimming removed 6 bases from V and 6 bases from J; junction bases left unmatched: 9.

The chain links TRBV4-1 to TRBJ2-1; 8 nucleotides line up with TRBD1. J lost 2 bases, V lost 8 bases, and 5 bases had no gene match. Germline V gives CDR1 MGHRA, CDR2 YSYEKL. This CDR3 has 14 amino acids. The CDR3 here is CASRDRTTYNEQFF. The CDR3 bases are TGCGCCAGCCGGGACAGGACTACCTACAATGAGCAGTTCTTC.

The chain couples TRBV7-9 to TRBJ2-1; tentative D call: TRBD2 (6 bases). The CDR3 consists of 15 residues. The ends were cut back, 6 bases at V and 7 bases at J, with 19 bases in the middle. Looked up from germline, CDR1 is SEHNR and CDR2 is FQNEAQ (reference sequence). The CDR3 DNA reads TGTGCCAGCAGTATAGGGAGCGGAGGGTCAAATGAGCAGTTCTTC. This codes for CASSIGSGGSNEQFF.

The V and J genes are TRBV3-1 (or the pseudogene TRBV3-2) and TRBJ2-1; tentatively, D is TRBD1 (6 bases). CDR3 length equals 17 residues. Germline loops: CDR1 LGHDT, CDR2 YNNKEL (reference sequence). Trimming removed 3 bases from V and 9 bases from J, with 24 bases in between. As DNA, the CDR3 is TGTGCCAGCAGCCACCCCTCTCGCCAGGGGAAAGGGAGTGAGCAGTTCTTC. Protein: CASSHPSRQGKGSEQFF.

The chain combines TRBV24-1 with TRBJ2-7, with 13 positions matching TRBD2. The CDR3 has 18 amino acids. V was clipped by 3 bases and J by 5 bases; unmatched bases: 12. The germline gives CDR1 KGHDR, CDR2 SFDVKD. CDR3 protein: CATSDPGTSGTSLHEQYF. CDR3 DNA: TGTGCCACCAGTGATCCGGGGACTAGCGGGACCTCATTACACGAGCAGTACTTC.

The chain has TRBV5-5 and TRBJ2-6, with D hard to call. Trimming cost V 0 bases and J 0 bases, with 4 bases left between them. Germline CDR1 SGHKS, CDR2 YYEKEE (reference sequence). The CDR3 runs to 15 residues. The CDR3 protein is CASSLVSSGANVLTF. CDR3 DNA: TGTGCCAGCAGCTTGGTTAGCTCTGGGGCCAACGTCCTGACTTTC.

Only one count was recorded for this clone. CDR3 amino acids: CATSFVNTGELFF. The CDR3 DNA follows: TGTGCCACCTCCTTTGTCAACACCGGGGAGCTGTTTTTT. This chain uses TRBV15 with TRBJ2-2, with no clear D. Germline loops: CDR1 LNHNV, CDR2 YYDKDF (reference sequence). CDR3 length: 13 residues. Between the trimmed V and J ends, which lost 8 bases and 2 bases, there was a span of 9 bases.

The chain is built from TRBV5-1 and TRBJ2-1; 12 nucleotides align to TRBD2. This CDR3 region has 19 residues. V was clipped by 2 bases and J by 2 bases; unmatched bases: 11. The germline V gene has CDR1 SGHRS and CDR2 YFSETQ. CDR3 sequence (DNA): TGCGCCAGCAGCTTTGGGCTAGCGGGAGGGCCCGGGGCCTACAATGAGCAGTTCTTC. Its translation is CASSFGLAGGPGAYNEQFF.